The 20 T cell receptor beta chains reported below all come from one sample, sequenced in a study of cytomegalovirus exposure and HLA in healthy donors. PCR involved 60 Vbeta and 13 Jbeta primers. The repertoire was sequenced with immunoSEQ multiplex PCR; TCRdb's copy has only in-frame clones and lacks some. The table records about 210,000 clones, 75% to 80% of them present only once. The specimen sequenced was PBMCs. The receptors stem from a male donor in good health and CMV-seronegative.

The V gene is TRBV13, the J gene TRBJ2-5; D gene unclear. Germline CDR1 is PRHDT and CDR2 is FYEKMQ (reference sequence). Trimming removed 1 base from V and 3 bases from J, with 6 bases in between. The CDR3 length is 13 residues. The CDR3 region has the DNA TGTGCCAGCAGCTTAGTCCCAGAAGAGACCCAGTACTTC. Its protein product is CASSLVPEETQYF.

This rearrangement joins TRBV4-2 to TRBJ2-2, with TRBD1 matching over 9 bases. Losses at the gene ends were 0 bases for V and 6 bases for J; bases not matched to a gene: 8. Germline CDR1 reads LGHNA; CDR2 reads YNFKEQ. The CDR3 runs to 17 residues. The CDR3 DNA reads as TGTGCCAGCAGCCAAGACGCCGGACAGGGGTTGGCCGGGGAGCTGTTTTTT. As protein: CASSQDAGQGLAGELFF.

The chain employs TRBV28 and TRBJ2-7; a possible D gene is TRBD2 (7 bases). The CDR3 has 15 amino acids. Trimming pared 7 bases from V and 4 bases from J, leaving 20 bases between. CDR1 is MDHEN and CDR2 is SYDVKM in the germline V gene. DNA of the CDR3: TGTGCCAGCAATCGAGGGGGAGGGGAGAGGTACGAGCAGTACTTC. This encodes CASNRGGGERYEQYF.

The chain uses TRBV7-2 and TRBJ1-1; 8 nucleotides match TRBD1. CDR3 length equals 15 residues. V lost 6 bases to trimming and J lost 5 bases; unmatched junction nucleotides: 11. Germline CDR1 reads SGHTA; CDR2 reads FQGNSA. This chain's CDR3 is CASRLTRTGNTEAFF. DNA for the CDR3: TGTGCCAGCAGACTAACCCGGACAGGGAATACTGAAGCTTTCTTT.

V is TRBV4-2 and J is TRBJ1-5; TRBD1 aligns across 7 bases. Germline values: CDR1 LGHNA, CDR2 YNFKEQ. J lost 3 bases, V lost 4 bases, and 9 bases had no gene match. The CDR3 has 16 residues. The CDR3 is CASSPYPDRPNQPQHF. In nucleotides, the CDR3 is TGTGCCAGCAGCCCCTACCCGGACAGGCCCAATCAGCCCCAGCATTTT.

This sequence joins TRBV28 and TRBJ1-4, with a possible D match to TRBD1 (5 bases). The CDR3 contains 13 residues. CDR1 and CDR2 (germline): MDHEN, SYDVKM. Trimming took 5 bases from V and 11 from J, leaving 15 bases between them. The CDR3 nucleotides read TGTGCCAGCAGTGCCACGGGCTGGGGCAAACTGTTTTTT. Its protein product is CASSATGWGKLFF.

Concerning this clone: This likely came from a read error, as a far larger clone is one base away. The genes are TRBV27 and TRBJ2-1; 11 bases map to TRBD1. Germline CDR1 reads MNHEY; CDR2 reads SMNVEV (reference sequence). The CDR3 consists of 14 residues. J was trimmed by 6 bases and V by 6 bases; bases with no gene match: 4. The CDR3 sequence: CASSPGTGGNEQFF. Written as DNA, the CDR3 is TGTGCCAGCAGCCCCGGGACAGGGGGCAATGAGCAGTTCTTC.

The V gene is TRBV28, the J gene TRBJ2-2, with 13 bases identical to TRBD2. In germline, CDR1 is MDHEN, CDR2 SYDVKM. This CDR3 is 16 amino acids long. V shed 5 bases and J 2 bases; nucleotides not matched to a gene: 2. The CDR3 DNA reads as TGTGCCAGCAGTACGGGACTAGCGGGAAACACCGGGGAGCTGTTTTTT. Its translation is CASSTGLAGNTGELFF.

The chain uses TRBV30 and TRBJ2-1; 8 positions match TRBD2. Trimming cost V 0 bases and J 4 bases; bases outside gene matches: 2. In germline, CDR1 is GTSNPN, CDR2 SVGIG (reference sequence). This CDR3 comprises 14 residues. CDR3 bases: TGTGCCTGGAGTGTACGCGGGGGGTACAATGAGCAGTTCTTC. Its translation: CAWSVRGGYNEQFF.

Here the CDR3 reads CASSSQSDRGFLLYGYTF. The CDR3 region has the DNA TGTGCCAGCAGTTCGCAATCGGACAGGGGGTTCCTTCTCTATGGCTACACCTTC. The V and J genes are TRBV27 and TRBJ1-2; 10 nucleotides line up with TRBD1. In germline, CDR1 is MNHEY, CDR2 SMNVEV (reference sequence). With V trimmed by 4 bases and J by 4 bases, 15 bases remained unmatched. This CDR3 contains 18 residues.

CDR3 protein: CASSQGDYPSTDTQYF. The CDR3 DNA reads TGTGCCAGCAGCCAAGGTGACTACCCTAGCACAGATACGCAGTATTTT. The V and J genes are TRBV4-2 and TRBJ2-3; the D gene is possibly TRBD2 (5 bases). This CDR3 spans 16 amino acids. Germline CDR1 LGHNA, CDR2 YNFKEQ. Trimming took off 1 base at V and 0 bases at J, with 11 bases between the two ends.

The rearrangement uses TRBV7-2 and TRBJ2-1; 7 bases agree with TRBD2. CDR1 is SGHTA and CDR2 is FQGNSA in the germline V gene. The CDR3 loop spans 15 amino acids. V gave up 0 bases and J gave up 5 bases; unmatched junction bases: 4. CDR3 sequence reads: CASSLASGSHNEQFF. CDR3 in DNA: TGTGCCAGCAGCTTAGCTAGCGGGTCCCACAATGAGCAGTTCTTC. Looking up the rest from reference TRBV7-2 and TRBJ2-1 gives the full variable domain: GAGVSQSPSNKVTEKGKDVELRCDPISGHTALYWYRQSLGQGLEFLIYFQGNSAPDKSGLPSDRFSAERTGGSVSTLTIQRTQQEDSAVYLCASSLASGSHNEQFFGPGTRLTVL.

DNA for the CDR3: TGCGCCAGCAGCTTGGAGGGGGCGAACATTCAGTACTTC. Protein product: CASSLEGANIQYF. The chain uses TRBV5-1 and TRBJ2-4; 7 positions agree with TRBD1. Germline V gene sequence: CDR1 SGHRS, CDR2 YFSETQ. The J segment lost 7 bases and the V segment lost 0 bases, leaving 1 base of the junction unmatched. This CDR3 comprises 13 residues.

The J gene is TRBJ2-1, the V gene TRBV23-1, with 7 bases fitting TRBD1. TRBV23-1 is assigned to the ORF class and has an uncertain function. The CDR3 loop spans 17 amino acids. V shed 4 bases, J shed 0 bases, and the junction held 9 bases outside the gene matches. Here the CDR3 reads CASSPRRGLSSYNEQFF. CDR3 sequence (DNA): TGCGCCAGCAGTCCCCGTAGGGGGCTGAGCTCCTACAATGAGCAGTTCTTC.

This clone came up a few times. The chain recombines TRBV5-1 with TRBJ2-7; 7 nucleotides match TRBD2. The germline V gene encodes CDR1 SGHRS and CDR2 YFSETQ. This CDR3 has 16 residues. Trimming took 0 bases from V and 4 from J; bases not matched to a gene: 10. This CDR3 reads CASSLASSSGSYEQYF. CDR3 coding DNA: TGCGCCAGCAGCTTGGCCAGTAGTAGCGGGTCTTACGAGCAGTACTTC.

V and J are TRBV30 and TRBJ1-1, with D possibly TRBD1 on 5 matching bases. V gave up 5 bases and J gave up 4 bases, with 14 bases separating them. This CDR3 is built from 13 residues. Germline V CDR1 and CDR2: GTSNPN, SVGIG (reference sequence). CDR3 DNA sequence: TGTGCCTGGGGAATTCAGGGATCCACTGAAGCTTTCTTT. Its translation: CAWGIQGSTEAFF.

The V gene is TRBV5-1, the J gene TRBJ2-5; possible D gene TRBD2, 5 bases. The CDR3 is 15 residues long. V lost 5 bases and J 1 base, leaving 15 bases between the germline ends. Germline V gene sequence: CDR1 SGHRS, CDR2 YFSETQ. CDR3 bases: TGCGCCAGCAGTGCGAGGGATGGTTTCCAAGAGACCCAGTACTTC. The encoded protein is CASSARDGFQETQYF.

The chain links TRBV5-6 to TRBJ1-1; no definite D call. Between the trimmed V and J ends, which lost 4 bases and 4 bases, there was a span of 8 bases. Germline V gene lookup returns CDR1 SGHDT and CDR2 YYEEEE. The CDR3 sequence is 12 residues long. In DNA, the CDR3 is TGTGCCAGCAGCCGGGTCGGCACTGAAGCTTTCTTT. The encoded protein is CASSRVGTEAFF.

The V call is TRBV6-6, the J call TRBJ1-4; D is perhaps TRBD1 (6 bases). The CDR3 spans 14 residues. Germline CDR1 MNHNY, CDR2 SVGAGI (reference sequence). V was pared by 2 bases and J by 8 bases, with 12 bases between. The CDR3: CASSYRRGEEKLFF. Written as DNA, the CDR3 is TGTGCCAGCAGTTACCGCAGGGGTGAAGAAAAACTGTTTTTT.

This sequence joins TRBV10-3 and TRBJ2-7; D may be TRBD1 (6 bases). The germline CDR1 and CDR2 sequences are ENHRY and SYGVKD. The CDR3 is 13 residues long. The V and J ends lost 3 bases and 4 bases respectively, with 10 bases between them. The CDR3 region is CAISDPDSYEQYF. The CDR3 DNA reads TGTGCCATCAGTGACCCGGACAGTTACGAGCAGTACTTC.